These T cell receptor beta chains were read from a single sample in a study of blood T cells in healthy people across ages. TCRdb ran MiXCR on the 5' RACE reads and lists one entry per CDR3 protein. The sample holds around 1,800,000 distinct CDR3 sequences, 35% to 50% seen once. The source material was blood. These receptors were collected from a human donor in good health. Both conserved end residues are part of each CDR3. Each record gives: clone size, J gene, D gene, V gene, CDR3 DNA, CDR3 protein. A D gene is named only where the DNA matches it firmly. Not every row has a clone size; where given, it reads once, few, many or a size class.

abundance: few
j_gene: TRBJ2-3
d_gene: TRBD2
v_gene: TRBV7-2
CDR3nt: TGTGCCAGCAGCTTAGGAGGGGGACTAGAGGGGGTCACAGATACGCAGTATTTT
CDR3aa: CASSLGGGLEGVTDTQYF

abundance: -
j_gene: TRBJ2-2
d_gene: TRBD1
v_gene: TRBV6-6
CDR3nt: TGTGCCAGTACAGGGGAAACCGGGGAGCGGTTTTTT
CDR3aa: CASTGETGERFF

abundance: few
j_gene: TRBJ1-2
d_gene: TRBD1
v_gene: TRBV5-1
CDR3nt: TGCGCCAGCAGCTTGCAGGGACAGGGAGTTTCTGGCTACACCTTC
CDR3aa: CASSLQGQGVSGYTF

abundance: few
j_gene: TRBJ2-7
d_gene: -
v_gene: TRBV12-3/TRBV12-4
CDR3nt: TGTGCCAGCAGTTTTTCAGGGGTCAAGTCCTACGAGCAGTACTTC
CDR3aa: CASSFSGVKSYEQYF

abundance: -
j_gene: TRBJ1-2
d_gene: -
v_gene: TRBV30
CDR3nt: TGTGCCTGGGGTGCCCTCAGGGGCTACTATGGCTACACCTTC
CDR3aa: CAWGALRGYYGYTF

abundance: -
j_gene: TRBJ1-5
d_gene: TRBD1
v_gene: TRBV10-3
CDR3nt: TGTGCCATCAGTGAGAGAGGGACAGGGAGCGGGCAGCCCCAGCATTTT
CDR3aa: CAISERGTGSGQPQHF

abundance: few
j_gene: TRBJ2-1
d_gene: TRBD1
v_gene: TRBV24-1
CDR3nt: TGTGCCACCAGTGATTCTGCCGGGACAGGGGGTCTAAATGAGCAGTTCTTC
CDR3aa: CATSDSAGTGGLNEQFF

abundance: few
j_gene: TRBJ1-6
d_gene: -
v_gene: TRBV20-1
CDR3nt: TGCAGTGCTAGAGAGGTCAATTCACCCCTCCACTTT
CDR3aa: CSAREVNSPLHF

abundance: -
j_gene: TRBJ2-7
d_gene: TRBD1
v_gene: TRBV6-2/TRBV6-3
CDR3nt: TGTGCCAGCAGCTGGATCACAGGGGTCTCCCACGAGCAGTACTTC
CDR3aa: CASSWITGVSHEQYF

abundance: few
j_gene: TRBJ1-1
d_gene: -
v_gene: TRBV7-8
CDR3nt: TGTGCCAGCAGCTTAGGGGAATATTTATTTTTTAACACTGAAGCTTTCTTT
CDR3aa: CASSLGEYLFFNTEAFF

abundance: -
j_gene: TRBJ1-1
d_gene: -
v_gene: TRBV7-3
CDR3nt: TGTGCCAGCAGCCCGGGACTCCACACTGAAGCTTTCTTT
CDR3aa: CASSPGLHTEAFF

abundance: -
j_gene: TRBJ1-2
d_gene: -
v_gene: TRBV4-1
CDR3nt: TGCGCCAGCAGCCAAGAAATCTGGGGCAGGTCCACTAACTATGGCTACACCTTC
CDR3aa: CASSQEIWGRSTNYGYTF

abundance: few
j_gene: TRBJ2-7
d_gene: TRBD2
v_gene: TRBV7-2
CDR3nt: TGTGCCAGCAGGCGTGGACTAGCGTCCTACGAGCAGTACTTC
CDR3aa: CASRRGLASYEQYF

abundance: few
j_gene: TRBJ2-3
d_gene: -
v_gene: TRBV18
CDR3nt: TGTGCCAGCAGTCGTATAGGCACAGATACGCAGTATTTT
CDR3aa: CASSRIGTDTQYF

abundance: few
j_gene: TRBJ2-7
d_gene: TRBD2
v_gene: TRBV6-5
CDR3nt: TGTGCCAGCAGTTACCAAGGACTAGCGGGGGTCGAGCAGTACTTC
CDR3aa: CASSYQGLAGVEQYF

abundance: -
j_gene: TRBJ2-1
d_gene: -
v_gene: TRBV5-1
CDR3nt: TGCGCCAGCACAATCTCCCCAACCTACAATGAGCAGTTCTTC
CDR3aa: CASTISPTYNEQFF

abundance: -
j_gene: TRBJ1-1
d_gene: TRBD1
v_gene: TRBV4-1
CDR3nt: TGCGCCAGCAGCCACAACAGGGGGGTAAACACTGAAGCTTTCTTT
CDR3aa: CASSHNRGVNTEAFF

abundance: -
j_gene: TRBJ2-5
d_gene: TRBD1
v_gene: TRBV29-1
CDR3nt: TGCAGCGTTGCCGCCGACAGGGGAAGGCAAGGGACCCAGTACTTC
CDR3aa: CSVAADRGRQGTQYF

abundance: -
j_gene: TRBJ1-6
d_gene: -
v_gene: TRBV15
CDR3nt: TGTGCCACCAGCAGAGAGGGCAATGGTGATTCACCCCTCCACTTT
CDR3aa: CATSREGNGDSPLHF

abundance: -
j_gene: TRBJ2-3
d_gene: TRBD2
v_gene: TRBV24-1
CDR3nt: TGTGCCACCAGTGATGGGAGGGGAGATACGCAGTATTTT
CDR3aa: CATSDGRGDTQYF

abundance: many
j_gene: TRBJ2-1
d_gene: TRBD2
v_gene: TRBV6-5
CDR3nt: TGTGCCAGCAGTTTTACTAGCGGGGGGTACAATGAGCAGTTCTTC
CDR3aa: CASSFTSGGYNEQFF

abundance: -
j_gene: TRBJ1-2
d_gene: TRBD1
v_gene: TRBV5-1
CDR3nt: TGCGCCAGCAGCTGGGACAGGGAACGCTATGGCTACACCTTC
CDR3aa: CASSWDRERYGYTF

abundance: few
j_gene: TRBJ2-1
d_gene: -
v_gene: TRBV29-1
CDR3nt: TGCAGCGTTGAATACTCAGGCAATGAGCAGTTCTTC
CDR3aa: CSVEYSGNEQFF

abundance: few
j_gene: TRBJ1-2
d_gene: -
v_gene: TRBV4-3
CDR3nt: TGCGCCAGCAGCCAAGAAACCCCCAGGGGAGGCTACACCTTC
CDR3aa: CASSQETPRGGYTF

abundance: few
j_gene: TRBJ2-7
d_gene: -
v_gene: TRBV20-1
CDR3nt: TGCAGTGCTAGAAAACTATCAGACGAGCAGTACTTC
CDR3aa: CSARKLSDEQYF

abundance: -
j_gene: TRBJ2-5
d_gene: -
v_gene: TRBV12-3/TRBV12-4
CDR3nt: TGTACCAGCAGAGGGGTGGTCCGGGAGACCCAGTACTTC
CDR3aa: CTSRGVVRETQYF

abundance: many
j_gene: TRBJ2-1
d_gene: -
v_gene: TRBV20-1
CDR3nt: TGCAGTGCTAGAGAGAAGATCAATGAGCAGTTCTTC
CDR3aa: CSAREKINEQFF

abundance: -
j_gene: TRBJ1-2
d_gene: TRBD1
v_gene: TRBV27
CDR3nt: TGCGCCAGTGACAGGGGGCCCCGGATAAACTATGGCTACACCTTC
CDR3aa: CASDRGPRINYGYTF

abundance: -
j_gene: TRBJ2-3
d_gene: TRBD1
v_gene: TRBV29-1
CDR3nt: TGCAGCGCCCGAACGGGACAGGGGGTCACAGATACGCAGTATTTT
CDR3aa: CSARTGQGVTDTQYF

abundance: -
j_gene: TRBJ1-2
d_gene: TRBD1
v_gene: TRBV7-9
CDR3nt: TGTGCCAGCAGCTACAGTCCGGGACAGGATGATGGCTACACCTTC
CDR3aa: CASSYSPGQDDGYTF

abundance: -
j_gene: TRBJ2-1
d_gene: TRBD1
v_gene: TRBV11-2
CDR3nt: TGTGCCAGCAGCGAAGACAGGGTGGTTAATGAGCAGTTCTTC
CDR3aa: CASSEDRVVNEQFF

abundance: -
j_gene: TRBJ1-6
d_gene: TRBD1
v_gene: TRBV7-2
CDR3nt: TGTGCCAGCAGCTTAGCAGGGGGACAGGGAATTAATTCACCCCTCCACTTT
CDR3aa: CASSLAGGQGINSPLHF